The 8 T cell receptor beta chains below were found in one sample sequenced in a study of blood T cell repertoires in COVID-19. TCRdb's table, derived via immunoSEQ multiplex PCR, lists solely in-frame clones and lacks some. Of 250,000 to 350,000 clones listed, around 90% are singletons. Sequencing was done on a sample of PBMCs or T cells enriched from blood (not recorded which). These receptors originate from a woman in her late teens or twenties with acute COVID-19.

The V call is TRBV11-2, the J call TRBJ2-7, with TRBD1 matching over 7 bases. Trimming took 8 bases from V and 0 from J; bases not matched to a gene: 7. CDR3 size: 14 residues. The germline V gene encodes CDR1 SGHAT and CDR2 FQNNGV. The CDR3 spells CASSSGQSSYEQYF. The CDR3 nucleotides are TGTGCCAGCTCTTCGGGACAGAGCTCCTACGAGCAGTACTTC.

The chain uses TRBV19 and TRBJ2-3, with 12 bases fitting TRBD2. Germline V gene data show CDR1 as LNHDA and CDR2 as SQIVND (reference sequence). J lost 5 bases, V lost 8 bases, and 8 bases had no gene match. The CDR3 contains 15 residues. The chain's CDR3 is CASSRTSGIGDTQYF. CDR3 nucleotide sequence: TGTGCCAGTTCCCGGACTAGCGGGATAGGAGATACGCAGTATTTT. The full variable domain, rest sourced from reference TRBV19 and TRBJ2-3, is DGGITQSPKYLFRKEGQNVTLSCEQNLNHDAMYWYRQDPGQGLRLIYYSQIVNDFQKGDIAEGYSVSREKKESFPLTVTSAQKNPTAFYLCASSRTSGIGDTQYFGPGTRLTVL.

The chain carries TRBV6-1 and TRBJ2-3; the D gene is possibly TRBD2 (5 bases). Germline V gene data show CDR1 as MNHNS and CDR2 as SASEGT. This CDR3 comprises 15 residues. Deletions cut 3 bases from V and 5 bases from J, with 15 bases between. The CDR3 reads CASSDALGAKDTQYF. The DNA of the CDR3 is TGTGCCAGCAGTGATGCTCTGGGAGCGAAAGATACGCAGTATTTT.

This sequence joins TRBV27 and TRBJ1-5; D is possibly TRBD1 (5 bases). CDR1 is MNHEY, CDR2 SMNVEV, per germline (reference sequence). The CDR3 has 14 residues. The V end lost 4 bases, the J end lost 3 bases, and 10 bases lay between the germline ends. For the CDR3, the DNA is TGTGCCAGCAGTTACGGGGGTTACAATCAGCCCCAGCATTTT. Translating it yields CASSYGGYNQPQHF.

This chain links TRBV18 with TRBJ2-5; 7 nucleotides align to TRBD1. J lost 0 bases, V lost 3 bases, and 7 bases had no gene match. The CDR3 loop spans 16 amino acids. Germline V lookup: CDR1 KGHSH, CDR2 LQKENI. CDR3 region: CASSPQGRGNQETQYF. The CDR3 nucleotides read TGTGCCAGCTCACCTCAGGGCAGGGGGAACCAAGAGACCCAGTACTTC.

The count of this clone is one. In nucleotides, the CDR3 is TGTGCCAGCAGTTTATTACTGCTAACAAACATTCAGTACTTC. Translating gives CASSLLLLTNIQYF. The chain recombines TRBV28 with TRBJ2-4; D uncertain. V was clipped by 1 base and J by 6 bases, with 10 bases between them. The CDR3 loop spans 14 amino acids. Germline-derived CDR1 and CDR2 are MDHEN and SYDVKM.

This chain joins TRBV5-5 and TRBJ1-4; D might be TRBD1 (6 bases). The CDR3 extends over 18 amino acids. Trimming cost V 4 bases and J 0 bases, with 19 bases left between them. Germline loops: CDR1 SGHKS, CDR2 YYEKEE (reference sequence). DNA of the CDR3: TGTGCCAGCAGCCACTGGCCAGGGGCGGTTGCAACTAATGAAAAACTGTTTTTT. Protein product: CASSHWPGAVATNEKLFF.

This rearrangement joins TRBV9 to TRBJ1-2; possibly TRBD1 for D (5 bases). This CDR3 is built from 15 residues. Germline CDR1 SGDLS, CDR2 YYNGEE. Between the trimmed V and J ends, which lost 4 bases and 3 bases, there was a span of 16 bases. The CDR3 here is CASSSGGGPDYGYTF. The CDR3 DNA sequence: TGTGCCAGCAGCTCCGGGGGAGGGCCTGACTATGGCTACACCTTC.